This T cell receptor (beta chain) was captured by sequencing in a study of shared clonotypes between healthy human individuals (dated by TCRdb to 2019 to 2021). General notes on the study: Three men and a couple of women, aged 18 to 49 years, made up the cohort. Leukapheresis yielded between about 0.9 and 9.5 billion PBMCs per donor. Different laboratories and diverse techniques were used to prepare libraries and sequence TCR repertoires, to increase sequencing depth and limit assay-specific biases. To estimate repertoire size and how much clonotypes are shared between individuals, the study performed deep sequencing of blood TCR repertoires from five healthy adults. Per donor, three plates each were used for CD4 naive and CD4 memory, two for CD8 naive, and one for CD8 memory.

Of note for this clone: The antigen it binds to is not known. Per-base qualities were not stored, and no clone one base away is much larger.

As encoded in the germline V gene, CDR1 is MNHNS while CDR2 is SASEGT. Trimming takes 2 bases off V and 8 bases off J; junction bases not matched to a gene: 11. The cysteine opens and the phenylalanine closes a CDR3 of 15 amino acids. Only the CDR3 part of the read is kept: 45 bases, read in frame from the first base. CD8 naive samples were obtained by positive selection for CCR7 among CD45RO-negative cells, yielding a CD45RA+CCR7+ population from which TemRA cells were excluded. The donors were healthy, HIV-negative adults who had no recently reported acute infections or vaccinations. Every donor was a Caucasian adult residing in Nashville, Tennessee, USA. Blood was collected by leukapheresis, and PBMCs were isolated by Ficoll-Histopaque density gradient centrifugation and then cryopreserved in liquid nitrogen vapor phase. Purity and quantity of every magnetically sorted T cell population were checked by analytical flow cytometry. Genomic DNA was isolated from every sorted fraction and measured by UV absorbance on a Nanodrop 2000c.

Here is what the overall study found, with its caveats: Naive subsets generally had larger estimated clonotype richness than memory subsets. Across four donors, around 5% of naive CD4, around 3.3% of naive CD8, 2.3% of memory CD4, and approximately 0.4% of memory CD8 clonotypes were shared. Sampling was restricted to blood, and TCR repertoires in tissues likely differ from the TCR repertoires found in blood. Even with the large sequencing depth, rarefaction of the sorted-subset datasets indicated that sequencing was incomplete. Higher generation probabilities were observed for clonotypes shared by all four sorted-subset donors than for non-shared clonotypes. The genetic and exposure-history diversity represented was limited by the small number of donors. Pairwise subsampling led to the expectation that sequencing depth would affect the degree of clonotype sharing among donors.

Using the deep immunoSEQ assay, multiplex PCR amplified TCR CDR3 regions from genomic DNA. Extracted genomic DNA from each cell subset was spread evenly across all wells of several immunoSEQ 96-well plates, with each plate serving as a replicate. For sorted subsets, each replicate PCR was loaded with 150 to 250 ng genomic DNA, equivalent to 25,000 to 30,000 T cell genomes. Purified libraries were quantified with a Qubit 3.0 fluorometer, sized on a Bioanalyzer 2100, and re-quantified with the KAPA Library Quantification kit. Every immunoSEQ 96-well plate was sequenced on a dedicated single-read 150-cycle Illumina NextSeq 550 flow cell. The source study handled its data this way. Because the immunoSEQ output included only junctional sequences and no quality scores, the filtering could not be the same as the filtering used for full-length reads. Sequences were annotated with PyIR, a Python wrapper for IgBLAST v1.9, and V/J genes and CDR3 were assigned using IMGT germline references. Reads with weak V/J assignments (E-value above 1e-6), missing CDR3, stop codons, out-of-frame junctions, or ambiguous translated residues were removed. V3J clonotypes were defined as sequences sharing an identical inferred V gene, J gene, and CDR3 amino acid sequence. Percentage overlap between repertoires was calculated by dividing the number of shared unique clonotypes by the size of the smaller repertoire. Three approaches were used to assess repertoire richness: RTK rarefaction, the Chao1 estimator, and Recon v2.1 estimates of unobserved clonotypes. For all TCRbeta clonotypes obtained by the gDNA method from four donors, generation probabilities were computed with OLGA. Imported from immuneACCESS, the table was reduced by TCRdb to in-frame sequences with V and J called. These copies leave out some clones; in studies compared against another copy, an unresolved V gene accounts for under half, and the cause of the remainder is not known. V and J calls and clone size are given by that table; D and trimming were obtained from the DNA. The sample profile shows about 2 million clones; about 95% of them were found once. Under 1.5% of the sample is held by the ten biggest clonotypes.

The TCR was taken from a man between 18 and 35 years old in good health. The chain employs TRBV6-1 and TRBJ1-2, and 7 junctional nucleotides match TRBD1. Material: naive CD8+ T cells sorted from blood. The cell subset or site label on this specimen signifies: CD45RA+CCR7+. The CDR3 in this case is CASSEMTGPSGGYTF. The DNA reads as follows: TGTGCCAGCAGTGAAATGACAGGGCCGTCCGGAGGCTACACCTTC.